This T cell receptor beta chain was obtained from a study of T cell responses to AZD1222 COVID-19 vaccine. Overall study results and limits: Repertoires were obtained only post-peak T cell response.

The CDR3 contains 16 residues. Germline trimming cut 4 bases from V and 8 bases from J; bases unmatched to any gene: 12. Germline assignment: CDR1 MGHDK and CDR2 SYGVNS. The method was immunoSEQ multiplex PCR; TCRdb's version includes in-frame clones alone and lacks a portion of them. The sample lists more than 95,000 clones, 90% to 95% occurring once. About this clone itself: Its antigen is unknown.

This rearrangement joins TRBV25-1 to TRBJ1-2; 11 bases line up with TRBD1. This material consisted of peripheral blood, taken on day 0 of AZD1222 vaccination. The source of this sequence is an adult in good health. This CDR3 is CASSGWSLGTGGGYTF. CDR3 DNA: TGTGCCAGCAGTGGTTGGTCCCTCGGGACAGGGGGGGGCTACACCTTC.